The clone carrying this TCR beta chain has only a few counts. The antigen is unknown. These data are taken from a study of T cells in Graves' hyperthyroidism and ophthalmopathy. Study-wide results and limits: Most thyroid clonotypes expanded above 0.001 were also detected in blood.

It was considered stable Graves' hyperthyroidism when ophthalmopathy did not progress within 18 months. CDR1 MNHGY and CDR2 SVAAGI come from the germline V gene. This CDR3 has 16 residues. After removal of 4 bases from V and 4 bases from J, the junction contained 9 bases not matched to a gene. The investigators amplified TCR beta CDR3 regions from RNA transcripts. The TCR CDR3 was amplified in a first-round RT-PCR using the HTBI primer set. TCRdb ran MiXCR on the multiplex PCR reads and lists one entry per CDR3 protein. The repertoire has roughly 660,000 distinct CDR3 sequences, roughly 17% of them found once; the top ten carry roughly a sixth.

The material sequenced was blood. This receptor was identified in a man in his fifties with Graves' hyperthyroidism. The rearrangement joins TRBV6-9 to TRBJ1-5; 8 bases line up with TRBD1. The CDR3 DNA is TGTGCCAGCAGTTTAACCGGGACAGGTGGAAATCAGCCCCAGCATTTT. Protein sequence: CASSLTGTGGNQPQHF.